These 30 T cell receptor beta chains originate from one sample sequenced in a study of T cells in Graves' hyperthyroidism and ophthalmopathy. The CDR3 regions of TCR beta were amplified from RNA transcripts. HTBI primers drove first-round RT-PCR of the TCR CDR3. Using its own MiXCR run on the multiplex PCR reads, TCRdb lists one record per CDR3 protein. The table has roughly 570,000 distinct CDR3 sequences, around 46% seen once. The sequenced sample consisted of peripheral blood or thyroid tissue (not recorded which). The receptor set was obtained from an adult woman with Graves' disease, either hyperthyroidism or ophthalmopathy (not recorded which).

This clonotype occurred many times. The chain has TRBV30 and TRBJ1-2; TRBD1 is a possible D gene (6 bases). The V end lost 3 bases, the J end lost 4 bases, and 12 bases lay between the germline ends. The CDR3 length is 13 residues. Germline CDR1 GTSNPN, CDR2 SVGIG (reference sequence). Here the CDR3 DNA reads TGTGCCTGGAGCCGAGACAGGCCCTATGGCTACACCTTC. Amino acid sequence: CAWSRDRPYGYTF.

This clonotype appeared a few times. This chain uses TRBV19 with TRBJ1-1, with 9 bases lining up with TRBD1. CDR1 LNHDA and CDR2 SQIVND come from the germline V gene (reference sequence). Trimming took 8 bases from V and 5 from J; bases not matched to a gene: 6. The CDR3 totals 13 residues. The CDR3 coding sequence is TGTGCCAGTGCTAGACAGGGGGGAACTGAAGCTTTCTTT. This codes for CASARQGGTEAFF.

This clonotype was found many times. The DNA of the CDR3 is TGTGCCAGCAGCTTAGTGGCTTCGGGGGAGCAGTACTTC. Its protein is CASSLVASGEQYF. The chain recombines TRBV7-9 with TRBJ2-7, with a possible D match to TRBD2 (5 bases). The ends were cut back, 1 base at V and 7 bases at J, with 11 bases in the middle. This CDR3 contains 13 residues. Germline assignment: CDR1 SEHNR and CDR2 FQNEAQ (reference sequence).

This clonotype was recorded only once. DNA of the CDR3: TGTGCCAGCTCGGCGTTGCGGGGTTCCTCTGGAAACACCATATATTTT. Translating it yields CASSALRGSSGNTIYF. The genes are TRBV18 and TRBJ1-3; unclear D gene. Germline CDR1 is KGHSH and CDR2 is LQKENI. The V and J ends lost 6 bases and 0 bases respectively, with 15 bases between them. The CDR3 has 16 amino acids.

The table lists this clonotype with many counts. This rearrangement joins TRBV4-1 to TRBJ1-4; D not certain. Germline V lookup: CDR1 MGHRA, CDR2 YSYEKL. The V and J ends lost 1 base and 3 bases respectively, with 12 bases between them. This CDR3 comprises 16 residues. CDR3 loop: CASSQAPDPSNEKLFF. The CDR3 nucleotides read TGCGCCAGCAGCCAAGCGCCGGACCCTTCTAATGAAAAACTGTTTTTT.

V is TRBV20-1 and J is TRBJ1-5; possibly TRBD1 for D (5 bases). This CDR3 spans 15 amino acids. V lost 7 bases, J lost 6 bases, and 22 bases lay in between. Germline-derived CDR1 and CDR2 are DFQATT and SNEGSKA (reference sequence). CDR3 in amino acids: CSGLGEGTGRQPQHF. CDR3 DNA sequence: TGCAGTGGACTAGGAGAGGGAACAGGTCGTCAGCCCCAGCATTTT.

This clonotype was found many times. The junction departs from germline at one end; a sequencing error may be responsible. The chain carries TRBV20-1 and TRBJ2-5; a weak D match, TRBD1 (6 bases). The CDR3 sequence is 13 residues long. CDR1 is DFQATT, CDR2 SNEGSKA, per germline (reference sequence). The CDR3 nucleotides read TGCAGTGCCTTGGACAGCCCTGAAGAGTCCCAGTACTTC. Protein product: CSALDSPEESQYF.

This clonotype was detected many times. This chain joins TRBV6-5 and TRBJ1-2, with TRBD1 identical over 7 bases. The trim removed 6 bases at V and 6 bases at J, leaving 22 bases unmatched. This CDR3 is built from 18 residues. CDR1 and CDR2 (germline): MNHEY, SVGAGI. The CDR3 loop reads CASRTTFFRRQGRNGYTF. CDR3 DNA: TGTGCCAGCAGGACTACATTTTTTCGGCGACAGGGAAGGAATGGCTACACCTTC.

This clonotype was seen ten or more times. The chain carries TRBV6-5 and TRBJ1-3; D gene ambiguous. Trimming left V 2 bases short and J 4 bases short, with 6 bases between. Germline V lookup: CDR1 MNHEY, CDR2 SVGAGI. CDR3 length: 13 amino acids. DNA for the CDR3: TGTGCCAGCAGTTACGAAAGGGGAAACACCATATATTTT. Translated: CASSYERGNTIYF.

V gene TRBV6-1 combines with J gene TRBJ2-5; D gene unclear. The germline V and J ends were trimmed by 6 bases and 9 bases, with 14 bases remaining between them. CDR3 length equals 12 residues. Germline CDR1 is MNHNS and CDR2 is SASEGT. The CDR3 coding sequence is TGTGCCAGCAGCGACGAGGTCCAGCCCCAGTACTTC. Amino acids: CASSDEVQPQYF.

This clonotype has just one count. The gene calls are TRBV4-1 and TRBJ1-2, with TRBD1 matching over 8 bases. Germline values: CDR1 MGHRA, CDR2 YSYEKL. Trimming at V came to 9 bases and at J to 4 bases, leaving 13 bases not matched to a gene. The CDR3 runs 15 residues. CDR3 region: CASTDRERNLYGYTF. The CDR3 coding sequence is TGCGCCAGTACGGACAGGGAAAGGAATCTCTATGGCTACACCTTC.

J is TRBJ1-1 and V is TRBV20-1; D might be TRBD1 (5 bases). The CDR3 totals 14 residues. CDR1 DFQATT and CDR2 SNEGSKA come from the germline V gene (reference sequence). V was shortened by 1 base and J by 3 bases, with 12 bases between the two germline ends. CDR3 nucleotides: TGCAGTGCTAGAGGTTTGACGGGGCACACTGAAGCTTTCTTT. Its protein is CSARGLTGHTEAFF.

This CDR3 is CAIKPDRPGNSPLHF. As DNA, the CDR3 is TGTGCCATCAAACCCGACCGACCCGGGAATTCACCCCTCCACTTT. This chain joins TRBV10-3 and TRBJ1-6; D uncertain. Germline CDR1 is ENHRY and CDR2 is SYGVKD. V was cut by 7 bases and J by 7 bases, with 17 bases left in between. The CDR3 sequence is 15 residues long.

The chain is built from TRBV5-4 and TRBJ2-2, with D unclear. V lost 4 bases, J lost 7 bases, and 8 bases lay in between. The CDR3 length is 12 residues. Germline lookup yields CDR1 SGHNT and CDR2 YYREEE (reference sequence). CDR3 sequence: CASSGMGGELFF. The CDR3 nucleotides are TGTGCCAGCAGCGGAATGGGCGGGGAGCTGTTTTTT. The full variable domain, in which reference TRBV5-4 and TRBJ2-2 provide the parts outside the CDR3, is ETGVTQSPTHLIKTRGQQVTLRCSSQSGHNTVSWYQQALGQGPQFIFQYYREEENGRGNFPPRFSGLQFPNYSSELNVNALELDDSALYLCASSGMGGELFFGEGSRLTVL.

The chain recombines TRBV27 with TRBJ1-1, with 9 bases identical to TRBD1. The CDR3 totals 16 residues. Germline values: CDR1 MNHEY, CDR2 SMNVEV (reference sequence). The ends lost 4 bases at V and 4 bases at J; junction bases unmatched: 10. CDR3 loop: CASSSDVQGASTEAFF. CDR3 coding DNA: TGTGCCAGCAGTTCAGACGTACAGGGGGCTAGCACTGAAGCTTTCTTT.

The J gene is TRBJ1-4, the V gene TRBV19; D gene ambiguous. This CDR3 region has 16 residues. The V gene lost 5 bases and the J gene lost 2 bases, with 15 bases spanning the gap. Germline-derived CDR1 and CDR2 are LNHDA and SQIVND (reference sequence). CDR3 sequence: CASSDPRRMTNEKLFF. CDR3 DNA sequence: TGTGCCAGTAGTGACCCGCGGCGGATGACTAATGAAAAACTGTTTTTT.

This clonotype has a count of ten or more. J is TRBJ2-5 and V is TRBV20-1; no reliable D call. Per the germline V gene, CDR1 is DFQATT and CDR2 is SNEGSKA (reference sequence). V gave up 3 bases and J gave up 4 bases, with 21 bases separating them. The CDR3 consists of 16 residues. CDR3 sequence: CSASYAPAVTRETQYF. The CDR3 DNA follows: TGCAGTGCTAGTTACGCTCCCGCCGTAACCCGAGAGACCCAGTACTTC.

This clonotype was seen repeatedly, ten times or more. The chain uses TRBV5-1 and TRBJ2-2; D possibly corresponds to TRBD1 (6 bases). The CDR3 is 16 residues long. V lost 6 bases and J lost 1, with 16 bases in between. Germline CDR1 is SGHRS and CDR2 is YFSETQ. CDR3 bases: TGCGCCAGCACCCTAGGGGGATACGGGAACACCGGGGAGCTGTTTTTT. It translates to CASTLGGYGNTGELFF.

This clonotype was counted many times. The chain has TRBV7-6 and TRBJ1-2, with no clear D. The V and J ends lost 5 bases and 7 bases respectively, with 20 bases between them. The CDR3 extends over 15 amino acids. Germline values: CDR1 SGHVS, CDR2 FNYEAQ. The CDR3 DNA is TGTGCCAGCAGCCAACTCGACGTAGCCGCCTCTGGCTACACCTTC. The encoded protein is CASSQLDVAASGYTF.

This clonotype was counted many times. The V gene is TRBV5-1, the J gene TRBJ2-7, with 8 bases fitting TRBD1. J was trimmed by 3 bases and V by 3 bases; bases with no gene match: 2. The V gene's germline CDR1 is SGHRS and CDR2 YFSETQ. CDR3 length: 13 residues. In DNA form, the CDR3 reads TGCGCCAGCAGCTGGGGGACAGGCTACGAGCAGTACTTC. Translation: CASSWGTGYEQYF.

The CDR3: CASRGDRADTGELFF. In nucleotides, the CDR3 is TGTGCCAGCAGGGGGGACAGGGCCGACACCGGGGAGCTGTTTTTT. The genes are TRBV2 and TRBJ2-2, with TRBD1 matching 9 bases. The germline V gene has CDR1 SNHLY and CDR2 FYNNEI. The CDR3 totals 15 residues. V was pared by 6 bases and J by 3 bases, with 5 bases of the junction left unmatched. Full variable domain (missing parts from reference TRBV2 and TRBJ2-2): EPEVTQTPSHQVTQMGQEVILRCVPISNHLYFYWYRQILGQKVEFLVSFYNNEISEKSEIFDDQFSVERPDGSNFTLKIRSTKLEDSAMYFCASRGDRADTGELFFGEGSRLTVL.

Concerning this clonotype itself: A much more abundant neighbour one base away suggests this may be a read error. This rearrangement joins TRBV11-2 to TRBJ2-2, with 7 bases identical to TRBD2. CDR1 is SGHAT and CDR2 is FQNNGV in the germline V gene. CDR3 length equals 14 residues. Losses at the gene ends were 11 bases for V and 3 bases for J; bases not matched to a gene: 9. The CDR3 sequence is CALPAGEDTGELFF. The CDR3 region has the DNA TGTGCCCTTCCGGCGGGAGAGGACACCGGGGAGCTGTTTTTT.

The chain carries TRBV7-8 and TRBJ2-5; D is unresolved. Trimming pared 4 bases from V and 8 bases from J, leaving 14 bases between. This CDR3 is 13 amino acids long. Germline V lookup: CDR1 SGHVS, CDR2 FQNEAQ. The DNA for the CDR3 is TGTGCCAGCAGCTGGGGTGGGGAAGCTACCCAGTACTTC. Its translation is CASSWGGEATQYF.

This clonotype was found many times. J is TRBJ2-2 and V is TRBV2; 9 nucleotides align to TRBD2. Unmatched junction bases numbered 2, after V lost 4 bases and J lost 2 bases. Germline V gives CDR1 SNHLY, CDR2 FYNNEI. The CDR3 covers 15 residues. CDR3 residues: CASSGLAVNTGELFF. The CDR3 DNA sequence: TGTGCCAGCAGTGGACTAGCGGTTAACACCGGGGAGCTGTTTTTT.

The genes are TRBV6-1 and TRBJ2-2; TRBD1 is a possible D gene (6 bases). Germline V CDR1 and CDR2: MNHNS, SASEGT. The CDR3 covers 14 residues. Deletions cut 4 bases from V and 8 bases from J, with 14 bases between. CDR3 nucleotides: TGTGCCAGCAGTGTGTCAGGGGAAAGTGGGGAGCTGTTTTTT. Protein sequence: CASSVSGESGELFF.

This chain links TRBV5-1 with TRBJ1-1, with 7 bases identical to TRBD1. V lost 0 bases, J lost 6 bases, and 14 bases stayed unmatched. This CDR3 has 17 amino acids. Germline CDR1 reads SGHRS; CDR2 reads YFSETQ. The CDR3 DNA sequence: TGCGCCAGCAGCTTGGGGGGCAGGGGGATTGATGTACCTGAAGCTTTCTTT. Residues: CASSLGGRGIDVPEAFF.

In its sample, this clonotype was seen a few times. The J gene is TRBJ1-1, the V gene TRBV5-6, with D perhaps matching TRBD1 (5 bases). The CDR3 is made up of 17 amino acids. In germline, CDR1 is SGHDT, CDR2 YYEEEE. Trimming took 4 bases from V and 0 from J, leaving 19 bases between them. The CDR3 DNA sequence: TGTGCCAGCAGCGGCGGGGGGAACCCTAGAATGAACACTGAAGCTTTCTTT. This sequence encodes CASSGGGNPRMNTEAFF. Combining the CDR3 with reference TRBV5-6 and TRBJ1-1 gives the whole variable domain DAGVTQSPTHLIKTRGQQVTLRCSPKSGHDTVSWYQQALGQGPQFIFQYYEEEERQRGNFPDRFSGHQFPNYSSELNVNALLLGDSALYLCASSGGGNPRMNTEAFFGQGTRLTVV.

This clonotype occurred many times. V is TRBV2 and J is TRBJ2-5, with D uncertain. The CDR3 covers 14 residues. Germline lookup yields CDR1 SNHLY and CDR2 FYNNEI. Between the trimmed V and J ends, which lost 0 bases and 7 bases, there was a span of 12 bases. The chain's CDR3 is CASSEAHDMGTQYF. The CDR3 region has the DNA TGTGCCAGCAGTGAAGCGCATGACATGGGGACCCAGTACTTC. Full variable domain (missing parts from reference TRBV2 and TRBJ2-5): EPEVTQTPSHQVTQMGQEVILRCVPISNHLYFYWYRQILGQKVEFLVSFYNNEISEKSEIFDDQFSVERPDGSNFTLKIRSTKLEDSAMYFCASSEAHDMGTQYFGPGTRLLVL.

This clonotype appeared a few times. The chain combines TRBV5-1 with TRBJ2-5; D not certain. The ends were cut back, 6 bases at V and 5 bases at J, with 14 bases in the middle. The CDR3 spans 13 residues. Germline CDR1 and CDR2: SGHRS and YFSETQ. CDR3 in DNA: TGCGCCAGCAAGACCGGGCCACATGAGACCCAGTACTTC. Translation gives CASKTGPHETQYF.

This clonotype was recorded at least ten times. This sequence joins TRBV6-5 and TRBJ1-6; D not certain. This CDR3 is 16 amino acids long. Trimming cost V 8 bases and J 8 bases, with 22 bases left between them. Germline loops: CDR1 MNHEY, CDR2 SVGAGI. DNA of the CDR3: TGTGCCAGCGGGGTCGGGCCAGTTCCTTTTGATTCACCCCTCCACTTT. Protein: CASGVGPVPFDSPLHF.